One sample yielded the 5 T cell receptor beta chains listed below, sequenced in a study of OX40 agonist ivuxolimab in advanced cancers. TCRdb's copy holds only in-frame clones and misses some; the assay was immunoSEQ multiplex PCR. Among 70,000 to 95,000 clones listed, around 90% were seen once. Sequenced material: CD4+ or CD8+ T cells sorted from blood, taken in a trial of the OX40 agonist ivuxolimab. Receptors originate from an adult with an advanced solid tumor such as melanoma, head and neck, liver or kidney cancer.

The chain uses TRBV11-2 and TRBJ2-6; D may be TRBD1 (5 bases). Trimming removed 1 base from V and 12 bases from J, with 13 bases in between. The CDR3 sequence is 14 residues long. CDR1 SGHAT and CDR2 FQNNGV come from the germline V gene. CDR3 nucleotides: TGTGCCAGCAGCTTAGTGGGTAGGGGTGCCGTCCTGACTTTC. Translation: CASSLVGRGAVLTF. Full variable domain (missing parts from reference TRBV11-2 and TRBJ2-6): EAGVAQSPRYKIIEKRQSVAFWCNPISGHATLYWYQQILGQGPKLLIQFQNNGVVDDSQLPKDRFSAERLKGVDSTLKIQPAKLEDSAVYLCASSLVGRGAVLTFGAGSRLTVL.

The chain has TRBV2 and TRBJ2-2; tentative D call: TRBD1 (6 bases). Deletions cut 2 bases from V and 6 bases from J, with 22 bases between. CDR1 and CDR2 (germline): SNHLY, FYNNEI. The CDR3 contains 18 residues. CDR3 region: CASSEPRPLWGTPGELFF. The DNA of the CDR3 is TGTGCCAGCAGTGAACCCCGACCCCTCTGGGGGACACCCGGGGAGCTGTTTTTT.

The gene calls are TRBV29-1 and TRBJ2-6, with D uncertain. The CDR3 consists of 14 residues. Germline loops: CDR1 SQVTM, CDR2 ANQGSEA. V was pared by 2 bases and J by 1 base, with 6 bases between. The CDR3 spells CSVEYPSGANVLTF. The DNA for the CDR3 is TGCAGCGTTGAATACCCTTCTGGGGCCAACGTCCTGACTTTC.

The gene calls are TRBV5-6 and TRBJ2-1, with TRBD1 matching 10 bases. V lost 0 bases, J lost 7 bases, and 10 bases stayed unmatched. Germline CDR1 SGHDT, CDR2 YYEEEE. The length of the CDR3 is 17 residues. CDR3 coding DNA: TGTGCCAGCAGCTTGGGGCCTGGGACAGGGGCAGGTAATGAGCAGTTCTTC. This codes for CASSLGPGTGAGNEQFF.

Concerning this clone itself: This sample includes further DNA sequences coding for the same CDR3. The chain uses TRBV5-1 and TRBJ2-3; D remains ambiguous. Germline V gene data show CDR1 as SGHRS and CDR2 as YFSETQ. V lost 3 bases, J lost 1 base, and 9 bases lay in between. This CDR3 has 14 residues. Written as DNA, the CDR3 is TGCGCCAGCAGCTCCACGACTGGCACAGATACGCAGTATTTT. Protein: CASSSTTGTDTQYF.